The entry below gives a single T cell receptor (beta chain) sequence along with its context. Indicated treatment: 15 to 20 received Ad26.COV2.S at low or high dose, single or two shots; roughly five received placebo; per-sample allocation not given. Sampling happened 63 days after the first vaccine or placebo injection. Germline V gene lookup returns CDR1 SGHRS and CDR2 YFSETQ. CDR3 length: 13 residues. The V end lost 0 bases, the J end lost 3 bases, and 7 bases lay between the germline ends. The protocol was immunoSEQ multiplex PCR, while the TCRdb copy is restricted to in-frame clones and leaves out a portion. This repertoire shows roughly 350,000 clones, around 86% found once; its top ten account for 3.4%. The sample belongs to a study of Ad26.COV2.S vaccination and SARS-CoV-2 variants. Study-wide background: Intramuscularly, Ad26.COV2.S was given either once or twice, 56 days apart.

This material consisted of peripheral blood, taken in a trial of Ad26.COV2.S vaccine versus placebo. The sequence was obtained from a person between 18 and 60 years old who received the Ad26.COV2.S COVID-19 vaccine or a placebo. This chain joins TRBV5-1 and TRBJ2-7; D unresolved. The CDR3 loop is CASSLVGSYEQYF. The CDR3 region has the DNA TGCGCCAGCAGCTTGGTAGGCAGCTACGAGCAGTACTTC.